The clone carrying this T cell receptor beta chain was seen just once. Different DNA sequences within this sample yield the same CDR3. With 1 base removed from V and 1 base from J, the gap between germline ends came to 4 bases. CDR3 length equals 14 residues. CDR1 is SEHNR and CDR2 is FQNEAQ in the germline V gene (reference sequence). This sample is part of a study of shared clonotypes between healthy human individuals. Data came from immunoSEQ multiplex PCR; TCRdb stores just in-frame clones and leaves some out. Found here are about 2.1 million clones, 93% of them singletons; the top ten hold approximately 1.6%. CD45RO-negative CD8 cells positively selected for CCR7 made up the naive population, which excluded terminally differentiated effector memory CD45RA+ cells.

This receptor was identified in a man younger than 30 in good health. Some clones in this sample may be carry-over from other donors' samples. The chain carries TRBV7-9 and TRBJ2-2; D unresolved. The specimen sequenced was naive CD8+ T cells from PBMCs. The chain's CDR3 is CASSLVLNTGELFF. The DNA of the CDR3 is TGTGCCAGCAGCTTAGTCCTGAACACCGGGGAGCTGTTTTTT.